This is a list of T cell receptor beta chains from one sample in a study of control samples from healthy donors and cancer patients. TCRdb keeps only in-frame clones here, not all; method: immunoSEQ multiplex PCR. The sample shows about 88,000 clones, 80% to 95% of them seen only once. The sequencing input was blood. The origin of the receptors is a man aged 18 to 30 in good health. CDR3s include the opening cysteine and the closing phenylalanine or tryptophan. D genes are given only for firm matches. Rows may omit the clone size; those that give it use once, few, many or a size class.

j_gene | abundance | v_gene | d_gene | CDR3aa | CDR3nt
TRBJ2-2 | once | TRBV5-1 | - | CASSLGGTDTGELFF | TGCGCCAGCAGCTTGGGGGGTACGGACACCGGGGAGCTGTTTTTT
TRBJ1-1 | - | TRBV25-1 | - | CASSGPMDRLPTEAFF | TGTGCCAGCAGTGGACCTATGGACCGCTTGCCGACTGAAGCTTTCTTT
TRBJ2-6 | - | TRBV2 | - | CASSEYGGLDSGANVLTF | TGTGCCAGCAGTGAATATGGCGGCCTCGACTCTGGGGCCAACGTCCTGACTTTC
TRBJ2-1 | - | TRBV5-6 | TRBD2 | CASSLDGGRANNEQFF | TGTGCCAGCAGCTTGGATGGCGGGAGGGCCAACAATGAGCAGTTCTTC
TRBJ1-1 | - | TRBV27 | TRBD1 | CASCDRVNTEAFF | TGTGCCAGCTGTGACAGGGTGAACACTGAAGCTTTCTTT
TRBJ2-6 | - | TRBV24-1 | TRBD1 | CATSDFGTGRGSGANVLTF | TGTGCCACCAGTGATTTCGGGACAGGGAGGGGCTCTGGGGCCAACGTCCTGACTTTC
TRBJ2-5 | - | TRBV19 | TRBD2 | CASSIQRGETQYF | TGTGCCAGTAGTATTCAGCGGGGGGAGACCCAGTACTTC
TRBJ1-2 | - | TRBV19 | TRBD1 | CASSAGRGQGGYGYTF | TGTGCCAGTAGTGCCGGCCGTGGACAGGGGGGCTATGGCTACACCTTC
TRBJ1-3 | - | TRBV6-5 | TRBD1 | CASSRDSSSGNTIYF | TGTGCCAGCAGCAGGGACAGCTCGTCTGGAAACACCATATATTTT
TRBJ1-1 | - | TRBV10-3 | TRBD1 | CAISESGDRPYTEAFF | TGTGCCATCAGTGAGTCGGGGGACAGGCCGTACACTGAAGCTTTCTTT
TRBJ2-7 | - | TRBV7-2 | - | CASSLGNAYYEQYF | TGTGCCAGCAGCCTAGGGAACGCGTACTACGAGCAGTACTTC
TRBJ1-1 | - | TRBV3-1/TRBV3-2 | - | CASSPGASTEAFF | TGTGCCAGCAGCCCCGGGGCGTCCACTGAAGCTTTCTTT
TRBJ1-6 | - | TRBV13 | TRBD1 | CASSLNTGDNSPLHF | TGTGCCAGCAGCTTGAATACAGGGGATAATTCACCCCTCCACTTT
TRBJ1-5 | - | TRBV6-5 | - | CASHVWDGDQPQHF | TGTGCCAGCCACGTATGGGACGGTGATCAGCCCCAGCATTTT
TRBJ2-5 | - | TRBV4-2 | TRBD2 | CASSQESSGGLEWETQYF | TGTGCCAGCAGCCAAGAATCCAGCGGGGGGTTAGAATGGGAGACCCAGTACTTC
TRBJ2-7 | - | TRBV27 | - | CASSLYSSVEQYF | TGTGCCAGCAGTTTATACTCCTCGGTTGAGCAGTACTTC
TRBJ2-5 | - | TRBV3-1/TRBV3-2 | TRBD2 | CASSQAGGEETQYF | TGTGCCAGCAGCCAAGCGGGAGGCGAAGAGACCCAGTACTTC
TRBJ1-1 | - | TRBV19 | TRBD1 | CASSMRGGGNTEAFF | TGTGCCAGTAGTATGCGAGGGGGCGGAAACACTGAAGCTTTCTTT
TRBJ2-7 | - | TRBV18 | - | CASSPRGGAGSYEQYF | TGTGCCAGCTCACCCCGAGGGGGCGCCGGGAGCTACGAGCAGTACTTC
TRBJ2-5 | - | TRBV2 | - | CASSAGVGETQYF | TGTGCCAGCAGTGCCGGGGTCGGGGAGACCCAGTACTTC
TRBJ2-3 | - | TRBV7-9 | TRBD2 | CASSPSASGSTDTQYF | TGTGCCAGCAGCCCGAGCGCTAGCGGCAGCACAGATACGCAGTATTTT
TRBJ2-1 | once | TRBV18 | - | CASREPSSYNEQFF | TGTGCCAGCAGGGAGCCGAGCTCCTACAATGAGCAGTTCTTC
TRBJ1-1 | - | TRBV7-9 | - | CASSLILTGNTEAFF | TGTGCCAGCAGCTTAATCCTGACGGGGAACACTGAAGCTTTCTTT
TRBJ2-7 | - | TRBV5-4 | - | CASSFSGLTYVEQYF | TGTGCCAGCAGCTTTTCGGGCTTAACCTACGTTGAGCAGTACTTC
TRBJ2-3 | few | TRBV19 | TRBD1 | CASRDRGTDTQYF | TGTGCCAGCCGGGACAGGGGGACAGATACGCAGTATTTT
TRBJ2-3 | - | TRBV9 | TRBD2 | CASSVVSGGAGDTQYF | TGTGCCAGCAGCGTAGTTAGCGGGGGGGCTGGAGATACGCAGTATTTT
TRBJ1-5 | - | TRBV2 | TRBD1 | CASSKDRDQPQHF | TGTGCCAGCAGTAAGGACAGGGATCAGCCCCAGCATTTT
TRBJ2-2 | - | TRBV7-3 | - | CASSLTYQKTSTGELFF | TGTGCCAGCAGCTTAACTTATCAGAAGACTAGTACCGGGGAGCTGTTTTTT
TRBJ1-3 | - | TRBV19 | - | CASSITGRENTIYF | TGTGCCAGTAGTATAACGGGCAGGGAGAACACCATATATTTT
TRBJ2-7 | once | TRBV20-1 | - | CSASLGLGNEQYF | TGCAGTGCTAGTTTAGGGCTAGGGAACGAGCAGTACTTC
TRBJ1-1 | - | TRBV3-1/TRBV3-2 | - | CASSQGGGTEAFF | TGTGCCAGCAGCCAAGGAGGGGGCACTGAAGCTTTCTTT